What follows are 20 T cell receptor beta chains derived from one specimen sequenced in a study of long-term antiretroviral therapy in people with HIV. Investigators performed immunoSEQ version v3.0 at survey level. The protocol was immunoSEQ multiplex PCR, while the TCRdb copy is restricted to in-frame clones and leaves out a portion. The table shows 25,000 to 30,000 clones, with about four fifths occurring only once. The sample consisted of unsorted PBMCs, taken 0.4 years after starting antiretroviral therapy. These receptors originate from a man younger than 35 with HIV.

V gene TRBV5-1 combines with J gene TRBJ1-1; D is unclear. Trimming took off 0 bases at V and 1 base at J, with 10 bases between the two ends. CDR3 length equals 15 residues. Germline-derived CDR1 and CDR2 are SGHRS and YFSETQ. CDR3 coding DNA: TGCGCCAGCAGCTTGGCAGGTCTAGGGAACACTGAAGCTTTCTTT. It codes for CASSLAGLGNTEAFF. Looking up the rest from reference TRBV5-1 and TRBJ1-1 gives the full variable domain: KAGVTQTPRYLIKTRGQQVTLSCSPISGHRSVSWYQQTPGQGLQFLFEYFSETQRNKGNFPGRFSGRQFSNSRSEMNVSTLELGDSALYLCASSLAGLGNTEAFFGQGTRLTVV.

This sequence joins TRBV4-1 and TRBJ2-6; perhaps TRBD1 as D (6 bases). This CDR3 spans 19 amino acids. V was clipped by 0 bases and J by 0 bases, with 15 bases between them. Germline loops: CDR1 MGHRA, CDR2 YSYEKL. CDR3 sequence reads: CASSQDGRGGSSGANVLTF. The CDR3 bases are TGCGCCAGCAGCCAAGATGGAAGAGGGGGTTCCTCTGGGGCCAACGTCCTGACTTTC.

V usage is TRBV4-2 and J usage is TRBJ2-3; TRBD1 matches 9 bases. J gave up 3 bases and V 1 base, and 5 bases lay outside the gene matches. CDR1 is LGHNA, CDR2 YNFKEQ, per germline. This CDR3 is built from 16 residues. The CDR3 DNA is TGTGCCAGCAGCCAAGCACCGGGACAGGGAACAGATACGCAGTATTTT. Its protein product is CASSQAPGQGTDTQYF.

V is TRBV10-1 and J is TRBJ2-5; D is undetermined. Germline V gene lookup returns CDR1 WNHNN and CDR2 SYGVQD (reference sequence). This CDR3 is built from 15 residues. Trimming removed 3 bases at V and 5 bases at J, with 16 bases between. CDR3 loop: CASSEGGWAGETQYF. Here the CDR3 DNA reads TGCGCCAGCAGTGAAGGTGGCTGGGCCGGGGAGACCCAGTACTTC.

The chain recombines TRBV2 with TRBJ2-7; 8 nucleotides match TRBD1. V was clipped by 11 bases and J by 1 base; unmatched bases: 10. Germline V gene lookup returns CDR1 SNHLY and CDR2 FYNNEI. The CDR3 is made up of 14 amino acids. This chain's CDR3 is CARQSGTGSYEQYF. CDR3 coding DNA: TGTGCCCGCCAATCCGGGACAGGATCCTACGAGCAGTACTTC.

V usage is TRBV9 and J usage is TRBJ1-1; D possibly corresponds to TRBD1 (5 bases). This CDR3 has 14 residues. Trimming took 0 bases from V and 8 from J, leaving 14 bases between them. CDR1 and CDR2 from the germline V gene are SGDLS and YYNGEE. CDR3 protein: CASSVAGRDGEAFF. DNA for the CDR3: TGTGCCAGCAGCGTAGCCGGACGGGACGGAGAAGCTTTCTTT. The full variable domain, rest sourced from reference TRBV9 and TRBJ1-1, is DSGVTQTPKHLITATGQRVTLRCSPRSGDLSVYWYQQSLDQGLQFLIQYYNGEERAKGNILERFSAQQFPDLHSELNLSSLELGDSALYFCASSVAGRDGEAFFGQGTRLTVV.

The rearrangement joins TRBV7-9 to TRBJ2-2; perhaps TRBD2 as D (6 bases). V was cut by 5 bases and J by 0 bases, with 13 bases left in between. The CDR3 sequence is 16 residues long. Germline V gene sequence: CDR1 SEHNR, CDR2 FQNEAQ (reference sequence). CDR3 amino acids: CASSPPGLANTGELFF. The CDR3 DNA reads TGTGCCAGCAGCCCTCCGGGACTCGCGAACACCGGGGAGCTGTTTTTT.

This chain links TRBV2 with TRBJ1-3; D possibly corresponds to TRBD1 (5 bases). From germline, CDR1 is SNHLY and CDR2 FYNNEI. V was clipped by 6 bases and J by 1 base, with 13 bases between them. The CDR3 sequence is 15 residues long. The DNA of the CDR3 is TGTGCCAGCAGGAAGGGGACGGGGTCTGGAAACACCATATATTTT. Its translation: CASRKGTGSGNTIYF.

V usage is TRBV29-1 and J usage is TRBJ2-7; D is ambiguous. CDR1 and CDR2 from the germline V gene are SQVTM and ANQGSEA. Trimming removed 5 bases from V and 2 bases from J, with 13 bases in between. The CDR3 length is 13 residues. The CDR3 reads CSVSGGVTYEQYF. The CDR3 nucleotides are TGCAGCGTTTCAGGTGGAGTGACCTACGAGCAGTACTTC.

The V and J genes are TRBV7-3 and TRBJ2-7, with 8 bases aligning to TRBD1. The CDR3 has 15 amino acids. With V trimmed by 2 bases and J by 3 bases, 6 bases remained unmatched. CDR1 SGHTA and CDR2 FQGTGA come from the germline V gene. This CDR3 is CASSLFAGGLYEQYF. CDR3 in DNA: TGTGCCAGCAGCTTATTCGCAGGGGGCCTCTACGAGCAGTACTTC.

V gene TRBV9 combines with J gene TRBJ1-2; no firm D call. CDR1 is SGDLS, CDR2 YYNGEE, per germline. The CDR3 sequence is 13 residues long. The V gene lost 0 bases and the J gene lost 3 bases, with 6 bases spanning the gap. The CDR3 DNA is TGTGCCAGCAGCGTAGCAGATGACTATGGCTACACCTTC. Its protein product is CASSVADDYGYTF.

A single count supports this clone. This chain uses TRBV4-1 with TRBJ1-2; 8 bases are a match to TRBD1. Trimming removed 1 base from V and 6 bases from J; junction bases left unmatched: 7. The CDR3 is made up of 15 amino acids. Per germline, CDR1 MGHRA and CDR2 YSYEKL. CDR3 sequence: CASSQGAGGAHGYTF. The CDR3 DNA follows: TGCGCCAGCAGCCAAGGGGCAGGGGGCGCGCATGGCTACACCTTC.

This clone was recorded only once. The rearrangement joins TRBV7-9 to TRBJ1-2; 9 bases line up with TRBD1. CDR1 is SEHNR and CDR2 is FQNEAQ in the germline V gene (reference sequence). J was trimmed by 6 bases and V by 5 bases; bases with no gene match: 19. The CDR3 is 18 amino acids. The CDR3 sequence: CASSRHPRDREEANGYTF. DNA for the CDR3: TGTGCCAGCAGCCGCCACCCCCGGGACAGGGAGGAGGCTAATGGCTACACCTTC.

This clone appeared a single time. This chain connects TRBV19 to TRBJ1-1; maybe TRBD1 (5 bases). The CDR3 runs 14 residues. V lost 4 bases and J lost 3, with 12 bases in between. Germline CDR1 LNHDA, CDR2 SQIVND (reference sequence). The CDR3 protein is CASSNGPGYTEAFF. The CDR3, as DNA: TGTGCCAGTAGTAACGGACCAGGGTACACTGAAGCTTTCTTT.

The rearrangement joins TRBV7-2 to TRBJ1-2; 9 nucleotides align to TRBD1. This CDR3 has 15 residues. Germline-derived CDR1 and CDR2 are SGHTA and FQGNSA. The V and J ends lost 5 bases and 6 bases, in that order; junction bases with no gene match: 10. CDR3: CASSQKDRGGDGYTF. The CDR3 DNA reads TGTGCCAGCAGCCAAAAGGACAGGGGAGGGGATGGCTACACCTTC.

The J gene is TRBJ2-1, the V gene TRBV19, with D hard to call. CDR1 and CDR2 from the germline V gene are LNHDA and SQIVND (reference sequence). CDR3 length: 15 residues. Deletions cut 3 bases from V and 2 bases from J, with 11 bases between. Here the CDR3 reads CASSIKSPPYNEQFF. For the CDR3, the DNA is TGTGCCAGTAGTATCAAAAGTCCCCCCTACAATGAGCAGTTCTTC.

The CDR3 coding sequence is TGTGCCAGCAGCTTAGTTCACGCCGGGGAGCTGTTTTTT. Amino acid sequence: CASSLVHAGELFF. The genes are TRBV7-2 and TRBJ2-2, with D unclear. V was cut by 1 base and J by 6 bases, with 6 bases left in between. CDR1 and CDR2 (germline): SGHTA, FQGNSA. The CDR3 consists of 13 residues. Full variable domain (remainder filled in from reference TRBV7-2 and TRBJ2-2): GAGVSQSPSNKVTEKGKDVELRCDPISGHTALYWYRQSLGQGLEFLIYFQGNSAPDKSGLPSDRFSAERTGGSVSTLTIQRTQQEDSAVYLCASSLVHAGELFFGEGSRLTVL.

This chain connects TRBV27 to TRBJ2-7; the D call may be TRBD1 or TRBD2 (5 bases each). Trimming took off 2 bases at V and 4 bases at J, with 9 bases between the two ends. CDR1 MNHEY and CDR2 SMNVEV come from the germline V gene (reference sequence). This CDR3 contains 13 residues. The CDR3 loop reads CASSLGGVYEQYF. CDR3 DNA: TGTGCCAGCAGTTTAGGGGGAGTATACGAGCAGTACTTC.

The V call is TRBV28, the J call TRBJ2-3; D not resolved. CDR3 length equals 12 residues. The V gene lost 6 bases and the J gene lost 6 bases, with 10 bases spanning the gap. The germline CDR1 and CDR2 sequences are MDHEN and SYDVKM. The DNA of the CDR3 is TGTGCCAGCAGCCCGGAGTGGGATACGCAGTATTTT. Translation: CASSPEWDTQYF.

The chain couples TRBV6-1 to TRBJ2-7; tentative D call: TRBD2 (6 bases). V was clipped by 9 bases and J by 1 base, with 10 bases between them. The length of the CDR3 is 12 residues. From germline, CDR1 is MNHNS and CDR2 SASEGT. The CDR3 protein is CASRAGSYEQYF. Written as DNA, the CDR3 is TGTGCCAGTCGCGCGGGGTCCTACGAGCAGTACTTC.